The 9 T cell receptor beta chains below all came from one sample that was sequenced in a study of cytomegalovirus exposure and HLA in healthy donors (dated by TCRdb to the late 2010s). Library preparation used the immunoSEQ multiplex PCR assay. For the multiplex PCR, a mixture combining 60 forward primers for TCR Vbeta segments and 13 reverse primers for TCR Jbeta segments was used. The clones in this table, taken by TCRdb from immuneACCESS, are in-frame only. Not every clone is retained; where verified, under half of the shortfall comes from an unresolved V gene, and the cause of the rest is unknown. The sample table contains some 67,000 clones; only one count was recorded for 80% to 90% of them. The leading ten clones occupy 2.5% to 3% of the sample. The sequenced sample consisted of PBMCs. The receptors here all came from a woman aged 25 to 45 in good health and CMV-seronegative.

The chain is built from TRBV4-3 and TRBJ2-7; D gene uncertain. V was trimmed by 0 bases and J by 4 bases, leaving 7 bases between them. CDR1 is LGHNA and CDR2 is YSLEER in the germline V gene. The CDR3 extends over 13 amino acids. The CDR3 region is CASSQDRDYEQYF. The CDR3 DNA reads TGCGCCAGCAGCCAAGACCGAGATTACGAGCAGTACTTC.

The chain carries TRBV28 and TRBJ1-1, with TRBD1 matching over 8 bases. The CDR3 is made up of 14 amino acids. Trimming cost V 5 bases and J 5 bases; bases outside gene matches: 7. The germline V gene encodes CDR1 MDHEN and CDR2 SYDVKM. The CDR3, as DNA: TGTGCCAGCAGTCCCTCAGGGGGCGCGACTGAAGCTTTCTTT. Protein product: CASSPSGGATEAFF.

This clone was detected only once. The V and J genes are TRBV7-2 and TRBJ2-1; D may be TRBD2 (7 bases). The germline V and J ends were trimmed by 1 base and 9 bases, with 13 bases remaining between them. The CDR3 length is 14 residues. CDR1 is SGHTA, CDR2 FQGNSA, per germline. CDR3 amino acids: CASSLEWGGREQFF. Here the CDR3 DNA reads TGTGCCAGCAGCTTAGAGTGGGGGGGCCGTGAGCAGTTCTTC.

The chain combines TRBV9 with TRBJ1-1; D gene uncertain. CDR1 is SGDLS, CDR2 YYNGEE, per germline. The V gene lost 4 bases and the J gene lost 5 bases, with 12 bases spanning the gap. The CDR3 loop spans 13 amino acids. CDR3 sequence reads: CASSPRAGTEAFF. The CDR3 DNA follows: TGTGCCAGCAGCCCTCGCGCGGGAACTGAAGCTTTCTTT.

J is TRBJ1-2 and V is TRBV14; the D gene is possibly TRBD1 (6 bases). This CDR3 contains 13 residues. V was trimmed by 0 bases and J by 8 bases, leaving 10 bases between them. From germline, CDR1 is SGHDN and CDR2 FVKESK. The CDR3 DNA reads as TGTGCCAGCAGCCAAGAAGAGGGGGGGGGCTACACCTTC. The encoded protein is CASSQEEGGGYTF.

The chain carries TRBV28 and TRBJ2-7, with TRBD1 identical over 8 bases. V lost 7 bases, J lost 1 base, and 3 bases stayed unmatched. This CDR3 is 13 amino acids long. The germline V gene encodes CDR1 MDHEN and CDR2 SYDVKM. The CDR3 loop reads CASNRQGSYEQYF. The CDR3, as DNA: TGTGCCAGCAACAGACAGGGGTCCTACGAGCAGTACTTC.

The chain carries TRBV7-2 and TRBJ1-5; TRBD1 agrees at 7 bases. Germline-derived CDR1 and CDR2 are SGHTA and FQGNSA. The CDR3 spans 16 residues. V was clipped by 5 bases and J by 6 bases; unmatched bases: 13. CDR3 sequence reads: CASSPRGRAGGQPQHF. In nucleotides, the CDR3 is TGTGCCAGCAGCCCTAGAGGGCGGGCAGGGGGTCAGCCCCAGCATTTT.

This chain uses TRBV27 with TRBJ1-2, with D perhaps matching TRBD1 (5 bases). V was cut by 3 bases and J by 3 bases, with 11 bases left in between. The CDR3 is 14 residues long. Germline V gene sequence: CDR1 MNHEY, CDR2 SMNVEV (reference sequence). CDR3 sequence (DNA): TGTGCCAGCAGTTTGGGGGGGTTGGACTATGGCTACACCTTC. Translated, it gives CASSLGGLDYGYTF.

The chain couples TRBV18 to TRBJ2-2; 9 bases line up with TRBD1. Germline V gene sequence: CDR1 KGHSH, CDR2 LQKENI. Trimming cost V 10 bases and J 7 bases; bases outside gene matches: 7. CDR3 size: 13 residues. CDR3 residues: CATTGGVFGELFF. The CDR3, as DNA: TGTGCCACCACAGGGGGCGTTTTCGGGGAGCTGTTTTTT.